These 28 T cell receptor beta chains originate from one sample sequenced in a study of blood T cell repertoires in COVID-19. Only in-frame clones appear in the TCRdb table, and some are missing; sequencing was by immunoSEQ multiplex PCR. The sample holds some 490,000 clones, roughly nine tenths seen once. Sequences were obtained from PBMCs or T cells enriched from blood (not recorded which). Receptors were obtained from a woman aged 55-69 years who had recovered from COVID-19.

V is TRBV10-3 and J is TRBJ1-2, with D unclear. Germline V gene data show CDR1 as ENHRY and CDR2 as SYGVKD. V lost 3 bases, J lost 4 bases, and 9 bases lay in between. This CDR3 region has 13 residues. Here the CDR3 reads CAISEIRSYGYTF. The CDR3 DNA reads as TGTGCCATCAGTGAAATCCGGAGCTATGGCTACACCTTC.

The rearrangement joins TRBV2 to TRBJ1-2, with D tentatively TRBD1 (6 bases). The CDR3 loop spans 14 amino acids. In germline, CDR1 is SNHLY, CDR2 FYNNEI. V lost 7 bases and J lost 1, with 13 bases in between. The CDR3 reads CASIPSGVNYGYTF. DNA for the CDR3: TGTGCCAGCATTCCCTCAGGGGTTAACTATGGCTACACCTTC.

The genes are TRBV6-4 and TRBJ2-7; D gene uncertain. CDR1 MRHNA and CDR2 SNTAGT come from the germline V gene. V lost 0 bases and J lost 7, with 19 bases in between. This CDR3 spans 16 amino acids. As DNA, the CDR3 is TGTGCCAGCAGTGACTCCGGTCGGTGGTCCCCCGGGGAGCAGTACGTC. Protein product: CASSDSGRWSPGEQYV.

This clone was counted a single time. The gene calls are TRBV9 and TRBJ1-2; D might be TRBD1 (6 bases). Germline V CDR1 and CDR2: SGDLS, YYNGEE. This CDR3 spans 17 amino acids. V was cut by 3 bases and J by 2 bases, with 20 bases left in between. The CDR3 reads CASSGSYLDSLNYGYTF. The CDR3 DNA reads as TGTGCCAGCAGCGGGAGCTATCTGGACAGTTTGAACTATGGCTACACCTTC.

J is TRBJ2-7 and V is TRBV2; TRBD2 matches 15 bases. Germline CDR1 and CDR2: SNHLY and FYNNEI. CDR3 length: 17 residues. V lost 2 bases to trimming and J lost 4 bases; unmatched junction nucleotides: 6. CDR3 in amino acids: CASSESTGLAGGYEQYV. CDR3 DNA: TGTGCCAGCAGTGAATCCACGGGACTAGCGGGGGGATACGAGCAGTACGTC.

The chain links TRBV27 to TRBJ2-7, with 7 bases aligning to TRBD1. Trimming cost V 0 bases and J 1 base; bases outside gene matches: 9. The CDR3 has 17 residues. Germline V gene sequence: CDR1 MNHEY, CDR2 SMNVEV (reference sequence). This CDR3 is CASSLSRRTGVSYEQYF. In DNA form, the CDR3 reads TGTGCCAGCAGTTTATCAAGGCGTACAGGGGTGTCCTACGAGCAGTACTTC.

This clone was seen once. The chain couples TRBV6-6 to TRBJ1-6; no firm D call. This CDR3 region has 13 residues. V dropped 0 bases and J dropped 7 bases, with 4 bases sitting between them. Germline CDR1 MNHNY, CDR2 SVGAGI (reference sequence). The CDR3 spells CASSYSENSPLHF. CDR3 DNA: TGTGCCAGCAGTTACTCGGAGAATTCACCCCTCCACTTT.

The chain uses TRBV7-7 and TRBJ1-1, with 7 bases fitting TRBD1. Germline CDR1 reads SSHAT; CDR2 reads FNYEAQ (reference sequence). V gave up 1 base and J gave up 1 base; unmatched junction bases: 21. The CDR3 sequence is 21 residues long. CDR3 sequence reads: CASSLVGRGVTTYSQNTEAFF. Here the CDR3 DNA reads TGTGCCAGCAGCTTAGTCGGCAGGGGGGTTACAACTTACTCCCAGAACACTGAAGCTTTCTTT. Drawing the rest from reference TRBV7-7 and TRBJ1-1, the complete variable domain is GAGVSQSPRYKVTKRGQDVTLRCDPISSHATLYWYQQALGQGPEFLTYFNYEAQPDKSGLPSDRFSAERPEGSISTLTIQRTEQRDSAMYRCASSLVGRGVTTYSQNTEAFFGQGTRLTVV.

As DNA, the CDR3 is TGTGCCAGCAGTCCGGGGGGCAGAAATGAGCAGTTCTTC. It encodes CASSPGGRNEQFF. V gene TRBV2 combines with J gene TRBJ2-1, with a tentative D call TRBD2 (7 bases). CDR3 length: 13 residues. The V gene lost 5 bases and the J gene lost 7 bases, with 12 bases spanning the gap. Per the germline V gene, CDR1 is SNHLY and CDR2 is FYNNEI.

The V and J genes are TRBV9 and TRBJ2-7; 9 nucleotides line up with TRBD1. Germline lookup yields CDR1 SGDLS and CDR2 YYNGEE. The CDR3 runs 13 residues. The V and J ends lost 3 bases and 5 bases, in that order; junction bases with no gene match: 3. The CDR3 bases are TGTGCCAGCAGCGCGGACAGGGGACACGAGCAGTACTTC. It specifies CASSADRGHEQYF.

This clone came up a few times. The gene calls are TRBV29-1 and TRBJ2-7; 10 nucleotides align to TRBD1. The CDR3 runs to 14 residues. CDR1 and CDR2 (germline): SQVTM, ANQGSEA. The V gene end was trimmed by 6 bases and the J gene end by 0 bases; junction bases not matched to a gene: 5. The CDR3 coding sequence is TGCAGCGTCGCGGACAGGGGGTTCTCCTACGAGCAGTACTTC. Amino acids: CSVADRGFSYEQYF.

The chain uses TRBV24-1 and TRBJ2-2, with 8 positions matching TRBD1. The CDR3 runs 16 residues. V lost 6 bases, J lost 4 bases, and 9 bases stayed unmatched. The germline gives CDR1 KGHDR, CDR2 SFDVKD. CDR3 bases: TGTGCCACCAGTCCTAACAGGGGGTCGTTCACCGGGGAGCTGTTTTTT. This encodes CATSPNRGSFTGELFF.

Here the CDR3 DNA reads TGTGCCAGCAGCCAAGGGGTGACAGGGATCGGCGGGGAGCTGTTTTTT. Its protein is CASSQGVTGIGGELFF. V is TRBV3-1 (or the pseudogene TRBV3-2) and J is TRBJ2-2; 7 nucleotides agree with TRBD1. The CDR3 loop spans 16 amino acids. V gave up 1 base and J gave up 7 bases; unmatched junction bases: 9. The germline V gene encodes CDR1 LGHDT and CDR2 YNNKEL (reference sequence).

This clone occurred a few times. Here the CDR3 DNA reads TGTGCCAGCAGACCCCCAGGGGGCAATCAGCCCCAGCATTTT. It specifies CASRPPGGNQPQHF. J is TRBJ1-5 and V is TRBV2, with D possibly being TRBD1 (6 bases). Germline V gene data show CDR1 as SNHLY and CDR2 as FYNNEI. The CDR3 has 14 amino acids. V was shortened by 6 bases and J by 2 bases, with 11 bases between the two germline ends.

This clone was seen once. The gene calls are TRBV5-1 and TRBJ2-5; a possible D gene is TRBD1 (6 bases). Germline V gives CDR1 SGHRS, CDR2 YFSETQ. Trimming shortened V by 1 base and J by 1 base, and 8 bases separated the two germline ends. The CDR3 has 14 amino acids. CDR3 sequence: CASSLKDSQETQYF. In DNA, the CDR3 is TGCGCCAGCAGCTTGAAGGACAGCCAAGAGACCCAGTACTTC.

This sequence joins TRBV10-3 and TRBJ1-1, with 8 bases aligning to TRBD1. The CDR3 has 14 amino acids. With V trimmed by 7 bases and J by 4 bases, 8 bases remained unmatched. The germline CDR1 and CDR2 sequences are ENHRY and SYGVKD. CDR3 nucleotide sequence: TGTGCCATCATCAAAGACAGGGGAGGCACTGAAGCTTTCTTT. Translation gives CAIIKDRGGTEAFF.

The sample holds one count of this clone. The CDR3 nucleotides read TGTGCCTGGGGACAGGGACTCGCTCAGCCCCAGCATTTT. Protein: CAWGQGLAQPQHF. V usage is TRBV30 and J usage is TRBJ1-5; 8 bases are shared with TRBD1. The V segment lost 5 bases and the J segment 6 bases; nucleotides outside the gene matches: 6. The CDR3 extends over 13 amino acids. Germline V CDR1 and CDR2: GTSNPN, SVGIG (reference sequence).

The chain couples TRBV24-1 to TRBJ2-6, with D possibly TRBD1 on 6 matching bases. This CDR3 contains 20 residues. The V gene lost 0 bases and the J gene lost 0 bases, with 17 bases spanning the gap. The germline CDR1 and CDR2 sequences are KGHDR and SFDVKD. This CDR3 reads CATSDLQTGGLSSGANVLTF. DNA of the CDR3: TGTGCCACCAGTGATTTGCAGACAGGTGGGCTCAGCTCTGGGGCCAACGTCCTGACTTTC.

This clone has more than one count but fewer than ten. The chain recombines TRBV19 with TRBJ1-5, with D perhaps matching TRBD1 (6 bases). The CDR3 is 15 amino acids. Germline values: CDR1 LNHDA, CDR2 SQIVND (reference sequence). V lost 7 bases and J lost 0, with 13 bases in between. This CDR3 reads CASTSGTFSNQPQHF. CDR3 DNA: TGTGCCAGTACCTCCGGGACATTTAGCAATCAGCCCCAGCATTTT.

The gene calls are TRBV30 and TRBJ1-2; no clear D gene. Per germline, CDR1 GTSNPN and CDR2 SVGIG (reference sequence). The CDR3 extends over 14 amino acids. Between the trimmed V and J ends, which lost 1 base and 1 base, there was a span of 10 bases. In DNA, the CDR3 is TGTGCCTGGAGTGAATCAGAATTTAACTATGGCTACACCTTC. Protein sequence: CAWSESEFNYGYTF.

The V and J genes are TRBV18 and TRBJ1-1, with unresolved D. The CDR3 length is 15 residues. Trimming shortened V by 2 bases and J by 1 base, and 11 bases separated the two germline ends. Germline lookup yields CDR1 KGHSH and CDR2 LQKENI. CDR3 bases: TGTGCCAGCTCACCAAACTACGGGGAGAACACTGAAGCTTTCTTT. It yields the protein CASSPNYGENTEAFF. The full variable domain, completed using reference TRBV18 and TRBJ1-1, is NAGVMQNPRHLVRRRGQEARLRCSPMKGHSHVYWYRQLPEEGLKFMVYLQKENIIDESGMPKERFSAEFPKEGPSILRIQQVVRGDSAAYFCASSPNYGENTEAFFGQGTRLTVV.

Only one count was recorded for this clone. This CDR3 is CASSTRLTGTSNQPQHF. In DNA, the CDR3 is TGTGCCAGCAGTACCCGTTTGACAGGGACGAGCAATCAGCCCCAGCATTTT. The chain joins TRBV2 to TRBJ1-5, with 7 bases that match TRBD1. CDR3 length equals 17 residues. With 5 bases clipped from V and 1 base from J, the junction kept 11 bases outside the gene matches. Germline V gene data show CDR1 as SNHLY and CDR2 as FYNNEI.

V and J are TRBV18 and TRBJ1-1, with 8 bases matching TRBD1. The CDR3 is 14 residues long. With V trimmed by 6 bases and J by 5 bases, 8 bases remained unmatched. The germline CDR1 and CDR2 sequences are KGHSH and LQKENI. For the CDR3, the DNA is TGTGCCAGCTCGTCGTGGACAGGGAGGACTGAAGCTTTCTTT. Protein: CASSSWTGRTEAFF. The whole variable domain, remainder taken from reference TRBV18 and TRBJ1-1, is NAGVMQNPRHLVRRRGQEARLRCSPMKGHSHVYWYRQLPEEGLKFMVYLQKENIIDESGMPKERFSAEFPKEGPSILRIQQVVRGDSAAYFCASSSWTGRTEAFFGQGTRLTVV.

This chain joins TRBV23-1 and TRBJ2-7, with 7 positions matching TRBD1. TRBV23-1 is recorded as an ORF, its role being uncertain. V was clipped by 5 bases and J by 5 bases; unmatched bases: 9. The CDR3 extends over 14 amino acids. CDR3 residues: CASSATGLRHEQYF. The CDR3 bases are TGCGCCAGCAGTGCGACAGGGCTTAGGCACGAGCAGTACTTC.

This sequence joins TRBV7-9 and TRBJ1-1; the match to TRBD1 covers 8 bases. The CDR3 has 16 amino acids. After removal of 1 base from V and 1 base from J, the junction contained 5 bases not matched to a gene. Germline V gives CDR1 SEHNR, CDR2 FQNEAQ (reference sequence). The CDR3, as DNA: TGTGCCAGCAGCTTAGGGACAGGGCGGCCGAACACTGAAGCTTTCTTT. Its protein is CASSLGTGRPNTEAFF.

CDR3: CASGHQTGTGGNIQYF. The CDR3 DNA reads as TGTGCCAGCGGCCACCAAACCGGGACAGGGGGAAACATTCAGTACTTC. The chain employs TRBV27 and TRBJ2-4, with TRBD1 matching over 11 bases. This CDR3 has 16 residues. Germline V CDR1 and CDR2: MNHEY, SMNVEV (reference sequence). With 8 bases clipped from V and 6 bases from J, the junction kept 12 bases outside the gene matches.

The rearrangement uses TRBV18 and TRBJ2-3, with a tentative D call TRBD1 (6 bases). Germline loops: CDR1 KGHSH, CDR2 LQKENI. This CDR3 has 16 residues. V lost 2 bases and J 0 bases, leaving 12 bases between the germline ends. CDR3 nucleotide sequence: TGTGCCAGCTCACCAGTGGTGGGGGCGAGCACAGATACGCAGTATTTT. Its translation is CASSPVVGASTDTQYF.

The chain recombines TRBV11-2 with TRBJ1-1, with D hard to call. The CDR3 has 12 amino acids. The germline CDR1 and CDR2 sequences are SGHAT and FQNNGV. V was pared by 3 bases and J by 6 bases, with 8 bases between. The CDR3 reads CASSFGRAEAFF. The CDR3 DNA follows: TGTGCCAGCAGCTTCGGGAGGGCTGAAGCTTTCTTT.